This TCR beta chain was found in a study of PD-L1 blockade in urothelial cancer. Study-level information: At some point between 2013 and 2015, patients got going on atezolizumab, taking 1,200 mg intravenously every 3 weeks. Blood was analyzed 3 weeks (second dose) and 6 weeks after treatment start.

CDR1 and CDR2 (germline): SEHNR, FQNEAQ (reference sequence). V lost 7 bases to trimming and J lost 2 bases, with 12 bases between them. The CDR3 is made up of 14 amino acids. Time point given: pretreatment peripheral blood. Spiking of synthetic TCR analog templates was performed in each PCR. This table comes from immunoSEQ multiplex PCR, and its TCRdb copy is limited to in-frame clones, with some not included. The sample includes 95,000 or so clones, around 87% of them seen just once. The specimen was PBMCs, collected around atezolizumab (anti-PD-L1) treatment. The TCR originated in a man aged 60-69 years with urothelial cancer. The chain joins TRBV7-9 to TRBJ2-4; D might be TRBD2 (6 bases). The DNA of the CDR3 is TGTGCCAGCACCACCGGGAGCTCCAAAAACATTCAGTACTTC. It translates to CASTTGSSKNIQYF.